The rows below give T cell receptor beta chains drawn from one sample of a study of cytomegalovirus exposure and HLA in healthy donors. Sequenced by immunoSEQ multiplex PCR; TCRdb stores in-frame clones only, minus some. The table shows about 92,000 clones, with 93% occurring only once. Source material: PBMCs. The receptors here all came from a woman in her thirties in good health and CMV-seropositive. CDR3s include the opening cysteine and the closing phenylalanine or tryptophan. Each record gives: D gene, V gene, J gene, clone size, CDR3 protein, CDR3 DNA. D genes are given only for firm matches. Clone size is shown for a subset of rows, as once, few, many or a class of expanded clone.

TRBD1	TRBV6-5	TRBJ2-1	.	CASRDRADNEQFF	TGTGCCAGCAGAGACAGGGCGGACAATGAGCAGTTCTTC
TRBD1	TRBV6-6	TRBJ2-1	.	CASSRDRGLGNEQFF	TGTGCCAGCAGCAGGGACAGGGGTTTGGGCAATGAGCAGTTCTTC
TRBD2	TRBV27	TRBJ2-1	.	CASSPWTSGRANEQFF	TGTGCCAGCAGTCCTTGGACTAGCGGGAGGGCCAATGAGCAGTTCTTC
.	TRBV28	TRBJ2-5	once	CASSLGGQRFQETQYF	TGTGCCAGCAGTTTGGGGGGACAGCGATTCCAAGAGACCCAGTACTTC
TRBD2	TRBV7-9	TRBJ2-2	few	CASSHGLAVTGELFF	TGTGCCAGCAGCCACGGACTAGCGGTTACCGGGGAGCTGTTTTTT
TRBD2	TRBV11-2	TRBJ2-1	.	CASSSRDESGRANEQFF	TGTGCCAGCAGCTCCAGGGACGAGAGCGGGAGGGCAAATGAGCAGTTCTTC
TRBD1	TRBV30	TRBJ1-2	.	CAWRPTGQGIFYGYTF	TGTGCCTGGAGGCCGACGGGACAGGGGATCTTCTATGGCTACACCTTC
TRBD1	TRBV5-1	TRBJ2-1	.	CASSPGQPTPTAFF	TGCGCCAGCAGCCCGGGACAGCCAACACCCACTGCGTTCTTC
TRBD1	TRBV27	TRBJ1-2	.	CASSYNRGLNGYTF	TGTGCCAGCAGTTACAACAGGGGGCTGAATGGCTACACCTTC
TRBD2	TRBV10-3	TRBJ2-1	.	CAISGTSGSSYNEQFF	TGTGCCATCAGCGGGACTAGCGGGAGCAGCTACAATGAGCAGTTCTTC
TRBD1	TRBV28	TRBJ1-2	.	CASSFSRRDSKYGYTF	TGTGCCAGCAGTTTTTCCCGCCGGGACAGCAAATATGGCTACACCTTC
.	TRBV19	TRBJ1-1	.	CASSMYGEAFF	TGTGCCAGTAGTATGTACGGTGAAGCTTTCTTT
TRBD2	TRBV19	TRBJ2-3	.	CASSISLAATDTQYF	TGTGCCAGTAGTATAAGCCTAGCGGCCACAGATACGCAGTATTTT
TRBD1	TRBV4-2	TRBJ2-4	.	CASSQADRDENIQYF	TGTGCCAGCAGCCAAGCGGACAGGGACGAAAACATTCAGTACTTC
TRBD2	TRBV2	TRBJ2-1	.	CASRAGGVQFF	TGTGCCAGCAGGGCGGGGGGTGTGCAGTTCTTC
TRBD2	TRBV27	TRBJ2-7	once	CASSLYGGGSSYEQYF	TGTGCCAGCAGTTTATACGGGGGAGGGAGCTCCTACGAGCAGTACTTC
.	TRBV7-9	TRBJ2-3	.	CASSLARGGSTDTQYF	TGTGCCAGCAGCTTAGCCCGGGGTGGTAGCACAGATACGCAGTATTTT
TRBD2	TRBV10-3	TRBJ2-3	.	CAIRSSGKENTQYF	TGTGCCATCAGAAGTAGCGGGAAAGAAAATACGCAGTATTTT
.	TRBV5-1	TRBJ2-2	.	CASSPTGQTSTGELFF	TGCGCCAGCAGCCCGACCGGACAGACAAGCACCGGGGAGCTGTTTTTT
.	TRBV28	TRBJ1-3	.	CASSSSGQGAVGGNTIYF	.
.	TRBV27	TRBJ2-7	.	CASSLSASRSEQYF	TGTGCCAGCAGTTTATCGGCCAGTAGGAGCGAGCAGTACTTC
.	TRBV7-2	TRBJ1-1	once	CASSLERGYFTEAFF	TGTGCCAGCAGCTTAGAGCGGGGTTACTTCACTGAAGCTTTCTTT
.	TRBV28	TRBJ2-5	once	CASSLTFQETQYF	TGTGCCAGCAGTTTGACTTTCCAAGAGACCCAGTACTTC
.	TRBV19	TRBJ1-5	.	CASSINGPYSNQPQHF	TGTGCCAGTAGTATTAACGGTCCATATAGCAATCAGCCCCAGCATTTT
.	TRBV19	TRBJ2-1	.	CASSIGSYNEQFF	TGTGCCAGTAGTATCGGTAGCTACAATGAGCAGTTCTTC
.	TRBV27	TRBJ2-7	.	CASRSRTEYEQYF	TGTGCCTCTCGGTCGAGGACAGAGTACGAGCAGTACTTC
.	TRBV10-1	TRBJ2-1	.	CASSDWDSYNEQFF	TGCGCCAGCAGTGACTGGGACTCTTACAATGAGCAGTTCTTC
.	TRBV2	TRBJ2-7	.	CASSLTTRGEQYF	TGTGCCAGCAGTTTGACTACTCGCGGGGAGCAGTACTTC
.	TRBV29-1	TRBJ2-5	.	CSHLGVGIEETQYF	TGCAGCCACCTCGGGGTGGGGATAGAAGAGACCCAGTACTTC
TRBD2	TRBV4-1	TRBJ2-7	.	CASSQVWTSRRSYEQYF	TGCGCCAGCAGCCAAGTTTGGACTAGCCGCCGCTCCTACGAGCAGTACTTC
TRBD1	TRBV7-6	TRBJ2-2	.	CASSRKQGYTGELFF	TGTGCCAGCAGCCGAAAACAGGGGTACACCGGGGAGCTGTTTTTT
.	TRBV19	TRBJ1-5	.	CASSMGQGNRANQPQHF	TGTGCCAGTAGTATGGGTCAGGGGAACAGAGCGAATCAGCCCCAGCATTTT
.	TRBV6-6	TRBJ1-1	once	CASSYSMGEGTEAFF	TGTGCCAGCAGTTACTCGATGGGGGAGGGCACTGAAGCTTTCTTT
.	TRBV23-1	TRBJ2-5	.	CASSQMRGETQYF	TGCGCCAGCAGTCAAATGCGGGGAGAGACCCAGTACTTC
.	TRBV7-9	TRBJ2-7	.	CASSPSSYEQYF	TGTGCCAGCAGTCCCAGCTCCTACGAGCAGTACTTC
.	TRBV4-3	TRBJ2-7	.	CASSQDRQGGYEQYF	TGCGCCAGCAGCCAAGATCGGCAGGGGGGCTACGAGCAGTACTTC
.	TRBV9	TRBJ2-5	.	CASSVGGTQYF	TGTGCCAGCAGCGTCGGTGGGACCCAGTACTTC
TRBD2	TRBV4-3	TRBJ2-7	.	CASSQGIGGRGYEQYF	TGCGCCAGCAGCCAAGGAATTGGCGGGAGGGGCTACGAGCAGTACTTC
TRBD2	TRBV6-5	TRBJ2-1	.	CASSYLPSGKNNEQFF	TGTGCCAGCAGTTACTTGCCTAGCGGGAAAAACAATGAGCAGTTCTTC
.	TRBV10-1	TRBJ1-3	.	CASKTGTGNTIYF	TGCGCCAGCAAAACAGGGACTGGAAACACCATATATTTT
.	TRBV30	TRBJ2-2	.	CASNPPGKAVVGELFF	TGTGCCTCCAATCCCCCTGGAAAAGCGGTTGTCGGGGAGCTGTTTTTT
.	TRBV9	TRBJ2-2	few	CASSDGTNTGELFF	TGTGCCAGCAGCGACGGGACTAACACCGGGGAGCTGTTTTTT
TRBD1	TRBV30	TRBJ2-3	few	CAWGTGGFGTDTQYF	TGTGCCTGGGGAACAGGGGGTTTTGGCACAGATACGCAGTATTTT
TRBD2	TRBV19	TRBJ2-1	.	CASQAGGRYNEQFF	TGTGCCAGCCAAGCGGGAGGACGCTACAATGAGCAGTTCTTC
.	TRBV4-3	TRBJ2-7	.	CASSQDRRGSYEQYF	TGCGCCAGCAGCCAAGATAGGCGGGGTTCCTACGAGCAGTACTTC
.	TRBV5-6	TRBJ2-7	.	CASSLPGRSYEQYF	TGTGCCAGCAGCTTACCGGGAAGAAGCTACGAGCAGTACTTC
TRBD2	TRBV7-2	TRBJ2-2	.	CASSLRRGDTGELFF	TGTGCCAGCAGCTTACGGCGGGGGGACACCGGGGAGCTGTTTTTT
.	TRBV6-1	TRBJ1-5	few	CASSEQMGHPQHF	TGTGCCAGCAGTGAGCAGATGGGACATCCCCAGCATTTT
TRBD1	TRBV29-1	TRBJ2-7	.	CSVRGGPSSYEQYF	TGCAGCGTTCGAGGGGGCCCGAGCTCCTACGAGCAGTACTTC
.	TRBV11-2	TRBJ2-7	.	CASSSYRQGGARDEQYF	TGTGCCAGCAGCTCCTATCGCCAGGGTGGGGCTCGGGACGAGCAGTACTTC
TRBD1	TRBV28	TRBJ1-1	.	CASSFDRGPGTEAFF	TGTGCCAGCAGTTTTGACAGGGGGCCGGGCACTGAAGCTTTCTTT
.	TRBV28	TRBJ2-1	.	CASSLRYNEQFF	TGTGCCAGCAGTTTGAGATACAATGAGCAGTTCTTC
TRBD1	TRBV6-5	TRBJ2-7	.	CASSYRGRGNEQYF	TGTGCCAGCAGTTACAGGGGGCGTGGGAACGAGCAGTACTTC
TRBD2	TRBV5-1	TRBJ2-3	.	CASSLAGTSDPSTDTQYF	TGCGCCAGCAGCTTGGCCGGGACTAGCGACCCTAGCACAGATACGCAGTATTTT
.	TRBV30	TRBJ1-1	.	CACLRGPMNTEAFF	TGTGCCTGTCTCAGGGGACCCATGAACACTGAAGCTTTCTTT